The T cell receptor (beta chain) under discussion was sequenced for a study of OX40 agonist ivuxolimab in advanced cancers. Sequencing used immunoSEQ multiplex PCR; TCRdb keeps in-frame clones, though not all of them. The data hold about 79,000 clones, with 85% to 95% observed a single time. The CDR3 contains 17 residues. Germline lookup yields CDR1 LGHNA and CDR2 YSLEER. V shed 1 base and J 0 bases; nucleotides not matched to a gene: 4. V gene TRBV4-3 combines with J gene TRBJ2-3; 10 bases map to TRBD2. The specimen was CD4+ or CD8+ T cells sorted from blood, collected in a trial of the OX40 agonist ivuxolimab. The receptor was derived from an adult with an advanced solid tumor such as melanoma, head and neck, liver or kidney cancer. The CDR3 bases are TGCGCCAGCAGCCAAGCATTAGCGGGGGGAAGCACAGATACGCAGTATTTT. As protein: CASSQALAGGSTDTQYF.